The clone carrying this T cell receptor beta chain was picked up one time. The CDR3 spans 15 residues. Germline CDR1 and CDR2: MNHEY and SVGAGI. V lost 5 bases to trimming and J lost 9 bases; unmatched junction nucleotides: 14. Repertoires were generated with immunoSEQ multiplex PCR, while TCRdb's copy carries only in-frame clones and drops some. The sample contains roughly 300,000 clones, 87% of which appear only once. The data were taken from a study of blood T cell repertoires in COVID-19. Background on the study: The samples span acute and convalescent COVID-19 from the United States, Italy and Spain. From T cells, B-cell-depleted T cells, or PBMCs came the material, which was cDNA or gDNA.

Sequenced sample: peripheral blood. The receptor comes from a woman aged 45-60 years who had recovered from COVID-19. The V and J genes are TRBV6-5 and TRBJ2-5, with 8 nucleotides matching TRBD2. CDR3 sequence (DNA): TGTGCCAGCAGTCCTAGGCGGGGGGCCCCAGGGGCCCAGTACTTC. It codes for CASSPRRGAPGAQYF.